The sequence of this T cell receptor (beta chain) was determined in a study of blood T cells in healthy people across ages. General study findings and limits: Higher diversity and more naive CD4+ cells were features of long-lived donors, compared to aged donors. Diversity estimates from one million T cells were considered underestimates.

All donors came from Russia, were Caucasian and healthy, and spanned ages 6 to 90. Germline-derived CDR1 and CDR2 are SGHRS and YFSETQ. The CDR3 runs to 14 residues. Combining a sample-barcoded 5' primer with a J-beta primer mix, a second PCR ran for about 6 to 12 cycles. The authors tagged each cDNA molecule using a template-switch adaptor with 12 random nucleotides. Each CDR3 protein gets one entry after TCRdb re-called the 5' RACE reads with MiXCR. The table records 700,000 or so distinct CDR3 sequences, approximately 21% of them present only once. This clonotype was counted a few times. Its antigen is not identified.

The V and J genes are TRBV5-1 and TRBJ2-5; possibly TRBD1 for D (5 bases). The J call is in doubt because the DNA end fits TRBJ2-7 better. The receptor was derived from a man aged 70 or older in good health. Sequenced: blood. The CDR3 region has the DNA TGCGCCAGCAGCTTGGAGGGCAGGGCCTACGAGCAGTACGTC. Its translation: CASSLEGRAYEQYV.